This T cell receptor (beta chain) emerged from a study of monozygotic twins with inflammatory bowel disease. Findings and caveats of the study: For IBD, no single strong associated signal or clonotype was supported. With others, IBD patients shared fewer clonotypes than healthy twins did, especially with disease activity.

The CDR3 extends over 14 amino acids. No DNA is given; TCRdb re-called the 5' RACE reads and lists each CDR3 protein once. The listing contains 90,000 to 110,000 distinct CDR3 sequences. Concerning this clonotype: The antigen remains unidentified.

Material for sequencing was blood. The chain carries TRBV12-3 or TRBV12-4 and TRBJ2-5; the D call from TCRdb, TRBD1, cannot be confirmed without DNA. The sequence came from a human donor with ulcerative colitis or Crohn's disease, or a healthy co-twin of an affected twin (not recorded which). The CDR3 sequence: CASRPGQAQETQYF.